The 4 T cell receptor beta chains reported below all come from one sample, sequenced in a study of cytomegalovirus exposure and HLA in healthy donors. 60 Vbeta and 13 Jbeta primers were used in PCR. Sequencing used immunoSEQ multiplex PCR; TCRdb keeps in-frame clones, though not all of them. The sample includes over 150,000 clones, around 68% of them seen just once. Sequenced input: PBMCs. These receptors all come from a woman between 40 and 55 years old in good health and CMV-seropositive.

The V call is TRBV7-2, the J call TRBJ2-3, with D possibly being TRBD1 (6 bases). V was pared by 3 bases and J by 5 bases, with 15 bases between. CDR1 is SGHTA and CDR2 is FQGNSA in the germline V gene. The CDR3 sequence is 15 residues long. CDR3 protein: CASSFQGTREDTQYF. The DNA for the CDR3 is TGTGCCAGCAGCTTCCAGGGGACCAGGGAAGATACGCAGTATTTT.

V gene TRBV6-5 combines with J gene TRBJ2-4, with 8 bases aligning to TRBD2. Germline V gives CDR1 MNHEY, CDR2 SVGAGI. This CDR3 is built from 15 residues. The trim removed 4 bases at V and 0 bases at J, leaving 2 bases unmatched. As DNA, the CDR3 is TGTGCCAGCAGTTCCCTAGCGGGAGCCAAAAACATTCAGTACTTC. It codes for CASSSLAGAKNIQYF.

CDR3: CASSSGQGDQPQHF. CDR3 in DNA: TGTGCCAGCAGCTCCGGACAGGGGGATCAGCCCCAGCATTTT. The chain combines TRBV28 with TRBJ1-5; TRBD1 aligns across 10 bases. The CDR3 loop spans 14 amino acids. CDR1 is MDHEN, CDR2 SYDVKM, per germline. With 6 bases clipped from V and 5 bases from J, the junction kept 4 bases outside the gene matches. The whole variable domain, remainder taken from reference TRBV28 and TRBJ1-5, is DVKVTQSSRYLVKRTGEKVFLECVQDMDHENMFWYRQDPGLGLRLIYFSYDVKMKEKGDIPEGYSVSREKKERFSLILESASTNQTSMYLCASSSGQGDQPQHFGDGTRLSIL.

A few counts support this clone. DNA of the CDR3: TGTGCCAGCAGGGGGGCGGCACAAGAGACCCAGTACTTC. It encodes CASRGAAQETQYF. The chain has TRBV28 and TRBJ2-5; the D gene is possibly TRBD1 (6 bases). This CDR3 comprises 13 residues. Trimming pared 6 bases from V and 2 bases from J, leaving 10 bases between. CDR1 and CDR2 (germline): MDHEN, SYDVKM.